Below are 6 T cell receptor beta chains sequenced from a single sample in a study of blood T cell repertoires in COVID-19. Assay used: immunoSEQ multiplex PCR; TCRdb lists only in-frame clones, some missing. This table holds some 170,000 clones, about 87% found once. The source material was peripheral blood. The receptors originated from a woman in her forties or fifties with acute or convalescent COVID-19.

This chain uses TRBV2 with TRBJ2-1; 8 bases line up with TRBD1. The germline CDR1 and CDR2 sequences are SNHLY and FYNNEI. The CDR3 runs 15 residues. Trimming took 6 bases from V and 4 from J; bases not matched to a gene: 8. This CDR3 is CASRAEQGGYNEQFF. CDR3 sequence (DNA): TGTGCCAGCAGGGCGGAACAGGGGGGTTACAATGAGCAGTTCTTC. Using reference TRBV2 and TRBJ2-1 for the parts outside the CDR3, the full variable domain is EPEVTQTPSHQVTQMGQEVILRCVPISNHLYFYWYRQILGQKVEFLVSFYNNEISEKSEIFDDQFSVERPDGSNFTLKIRSTKLEDSAMYFCASRAEQGGYNEQFFGPGTRLTVL.

The chain uses TRBV5-6 and TRBJ2-1; 12 bases agree with TRBD2. This CDR3 contains 15 residues. Trimming took 4 bases from V and 6 from J; bases not matched to a gene: 5. The germline CDR1 and CDR2 sequences are SGHDT and YYEEEE. CDR3 sequence (DNA): TGTGCCAGCAGCCGACGACTAGCGGGAGTCAATGAGCAGTTCTTC. This gives the protein CASSRRLAGVNEQFF.

The DNA for the CDR3 is TGTGCCAGTAGTCCGAGGGGACAGGGCGGGAATGAGCAGTTCTTC. Translated, it gives CASSPRGQGGNEQFF. This chain uses TRBV19 with TRBJ2-1; TRBD1 aligns across 9 bases. This CDR3 spans 15 amino acids. Trimming took 5 bases from V and 7 from J; bases not matched to a gene: 9. CDR1 is LNHDA and CDR2 is SQIVND in the germline V gene (reference sequence).

Here the CDR3 DNA reads TGCGCCAGCAGCACTGGACTAGCGAACAATGAGCAGTTCTTC. Amino acid sequence: CASSTGLANNEQFF. The chain employs TRBV5-1 and TRBJ2-1, with 9 bases lining up with TRBD2. CDR1 and CDR2 from the germline V gene are SGHRS and YFSETQ. This CDR3 is built from 14 residues. V was pared by 4 bases and J by 5 bases, with 4 bases of the junction left unmatched.

This sequence joins TRBV9 and TRBJ1-1; D is possibly TRBD1 (6 bases). The CDR3 length is 13 residues. Per the germline V gene, CDR1 is SGDLS and CDR2 is YYNGEE. The germline V and J ends were trimmed by 3 bases and 4 bases, with 10 bases remaining between them. CDR3 sequence reads: CASSETGSTEAFF. The CDR3 DNA follows: TGTGCCAGCAGCGAAACAGGGAGCACTGAAGCTTTCTTT.

The chain couples TRBV7-2 to TRBJ2-4; D uncertain. The V and J ends lost 4 bases and 8 bases respectively, with 15 bases between them. CDR1 and CDR2 from the germline V gene are SGHTA and FQGNSA. The CDR3 covers 14 residues. CDR3 in DNA: TGTGCCAGCAGCTCCCCCGGGTCGGCGGACATTCAGTACTTC. Translation: CASSSPGSADIQYF. Based on the CDR3 plus reference TRBV7-2 and TRBJ2-4, the full variable domain is GAGVSQSPSNKVTEKGKDVELRCDPISGHTALYWYRQSLGQGLEFLIYFQGNSAPDKSGLPSDRFSAERTGGSVSTLTIQRTQQEDSAVYLCASSSPGSADIQYFGAGTRLSVL.